The 32 T cell receptor beta chains below all came from one sample that was sequenced in a study of cytomegalovirus exposure and HLA in healthy donors (dated by TCRdb to 2015 to 2018). Libraries came from the immunoSEQ multiplex PCR assay. A mixture of 60 forward primers for TCR Vbeta segments and 13 reverse primers for TCR Jbeta segments was used in the multiplex PCR. TCRdb provides this immuneACCESS table in a form limited to in-frame rearrangements. Some clones are lacking; in checked studies, under half of them reflect an unresolved V gene, and why the rest are absent is not known. This sample lists more than 85,000 clones; around 68% were detected once. Together, the top ten hold approximately 1.1% of the sample. Sequenced sample: PBMCs. Receptors originate from a female donor in good health and CMV-seronegative.

The gene calls are TRBV2 and TRBJ2-7, with 9 nucleotides matching TRBD2. The CDR3 is made up of 17 amino acids. J was trimmed by 5 bases and V by 1 base; bases with no gene match: 12. The V gene's germline CDR1 is SNHLY and CDR2 FYNNEI. For the CDR3, the DNA is TGTGCCAGCAGTGAAGGTGGGGGTAGCGGGGGTCGGCACGAGCAGTACTTC. Translated, it gives CASSEGGGSGGRHEQYF.

The chain has TRBV13 and TRBJ2-1; 13 bases are a match to TRBD2. Unmatched junction bases numbered 4, after V lost 2 bases and J lost 9 bases. CDR1 PRHDT and CDR2 FYEKMQ come from the germline V gene (reference sequence). The CDR3 contains 15 residues. CDR3 residues: CASSLKGLAGIEQFF. DNA for the CDR3: TGTGCCAGCAGCTTAAAGGGACTAGCGGGAATTGAGCAGTTCTTC.

The V call is TRBV6-1, the J call TRBJ2-7; 8 bases match TRBD1. The CDR3 runs to 12 residues. Germline CDR1 MNHNS, CDR2 SASEGT. J gave up 3 bases and V 6 bases, and 1 base lay outside the gene matches. The CDR3 protein is CASRGQGYEQYF. CDR3 in DNA: TGTGCCAGCAGAGGACAGGGCTACGAGCAGTACTTC.

V and J are TRBV6-5 and TRBJ2-3, with 9 bases that match TRBD2. This CDR3 contains 15 residues. V gave up 4 bases and J gave up 1 base; unmatched junction bases: 3. Germline V lookup: CDR1 MNHEY, CDR2 SVGAGI. The chain's CDR3 is CASSSTSGGTDTQYF. CDR3 nucleotides: TGTGCCAGCAGTTCGACTAGCGGCGGCACAGATACGCAGTATTTT.

The rearrangement joins TRBV28 to TRBJ1-1; TRBD1 agrees at 9 bases. CDR3 length: 12 residues. V trimming: 10 bases; J trimming: 5 bases; junction bases outside the gene matches: 5. Per the germline V gene, CDR1 is MDHEN and CDR2 is SYDVKM. This CDR3 is CAIGTGLTEAFF. CDR3 coding DNA: TGTGCCATCGGGACAGGGCTGACTGAAGCTTTCTTT.

The gene calls are TRBV7-6 and TRBJ2-7; a possible D gene is TRBD1 (6 bases). Trimming shortened V by 5 bases and J by 2 bases, and 13 bases separated the two germline ends. From germline, CDR1 is SGHVS and CDR2 FNYEAQ. The length of the CDR3 is 14 residues. CDR3 nucleotides: TGTGCCAGCAGCCCTCAAGGGGGTGCCTACGAGCAGTACTTC. The encoded protein is CASSPQGGAYEQYF.

This sequence joins TRBV7-2 and TRBJ2-7, with D tentatively TRBD2 (6 bases). CDR1 and CDR2 (germline): SGHTA, FQGNSA. The CDR3 has 16 residues. Trimming removed 1 base at V and 1 base at J, with 14 bases between. The CDR3 loop is CASSLGAGLVSYEQYF. CDR3 DNA: TGTGCCAGCAGCTTAGGCGCGGGGTTAGTTTCCTACGAGCAGTACTTC.

This rearrangement joins TRBV28 to TRBJ1-4; 7 nucleotides align to TRBD1. Germline V lookup: CDR1 MDHEN, CDR2 SYDVKM. Trimming took 5 bases from V and 7 from J; bases not matched to a gene: 7. There are 14 residues in the CDR3. Written as DNA, the CDR3 is TGTGCCAGCAGTCCTACCCACAGGGGTGAAAAACTGTTTTTT. Translation: CASSPTHRGEKLFF.

V is TRBV7-9 and J is TRBJ2-1; maybe TRBD1 (6 bases). This CDR3 has 15 amino acids. V lost 5 bases and J 9 bases, leaving 20 bases between the germline ends. Germline values: CDR1 SEHNR, CDR2 FQNEAQ (reference sequence). The CDR3 protein is CASSRTVGSRGEQFF. The CDR3 DNA sequence: TGTGCCAGCAGCCGGACAGTAGGTTCAAGGGGTGAGCAGTTCTTC. Filled out from reference TRBV7-9 and TRBJ2-1, the complete variable domain reads DTGVSQNPRHKITKRGQNVTFRCDPISEHNRLYWYRQTLGQGPEFLTYFQNEAQLEKSRLLSDRFSAERPKGSFSTLEIQRTEQGDSAMYLCASSRTVGSRGEQFFGPGTRLTVL.

V usage is TRBV25-1 and J usage is TRBJ2-1, with 11 bases lining up with TRBD2. CDR3 length: 16 amino acids. Germline V gene sequence: CDR1 MGHDK, CDR2 SYGVNS. J gave up 9 bases and V 4 bases, and 11 bases lay outside the gene matches. CDR3 bases: TGTGCCAGCAGTGCCGGGACTAGCGGTCTATACGGTGAGCAGTTCTTC. Translated: CASSAGTSGLYGEQFF.

This clone was seen more than once but under ten times. The CDR3 nucleotides are TGTGCCAGCAGCTTACTTCCTAGCGGGGGTAGTAATGAGCAGTTCTTC. Its protein is CASSLLPSGGSNEQFF. The J gene is TRBJ2-1, the V gene TRBV11-2; 10 bases align to TRBD2. V dropped 2 bases and J dropped 7; count of bases not matched to a gene: 8. The CDR3 sequence is 16 residues long. Germline CDR1 is SGHAT and CDR2 is FQNNGV. The full variable domain, with the rest looked up from reference TRBV11-2 and TRBJ2-1, is EAGVAQSPRYKIIEKRQSVAFWCNPISGHATLYWYQQILGQGPKLLIQFQNNGVVDDSQLPKDRFSAERLKGVDSTLKIQPAKLEDSAVYLCASSLLPSGGSNEQFFGPGTRLTVL.

This clone was recorded a few times. V is TRBV7-2 and J is TRBJ1-1; D gene ambiguous. CDR1 is SGHTA, CDR2 FQGNSA, per germline. The CDR3 has 15 amino acids. The V end was cut by 1 base, the J end by 1 base, with 10 bases between. The CDR3 sequence is CASSLERGSNTEAFF. The CDR3 DNA follows: TGTGCCAGCAGCTTAGAACGGGGATCGAACACTGAAGCTTTCTTT.

The V call is TRBV6-1, the J call TRBJ1-5; D not resolved. The ends were cut back, 2 bases at V and 0 bases at J, with 14 bases in the middle. Germline V gene data show CDR1 as MNHNS and CDR2 as SASEGT. The CDR3 totals 17 residues. The CDR3 nucleotides read TGTGCCAGCAGTGAATACCCCCAAGAGTATAGCAATCAGCCCCAGCATTTT. Protein sequence: CASSEYPQEYSNQPQHF.

The V and J genes are TRBV27 and TRBJ1-1, with 8 nucleotides matching TRBD1. Trimming took 6 bases from V and 4 from J; bases not matched to a gene: 4. The CDR3 loop spans 13 amino acids. Germline CDR1 MNHEY, CDR2 SMNVEV (reference sequence). CDR3: CASSLQGGTEAFF. CDR3 DNA sequence: TGTGCCAGCAGCCTACAGGGGGGCACTGAAGCTTTCTTT.

This clone came up once. The chain combines TRBV15 with TRBJ2-4, with TRBD1 matching 7 bases. V lost 3 bases to trimming and J lost 8 bases; unmatched junction nucleotides: 13. The CDR3 contains 16 residues. CDR1 LNHNV and CDR2 YYDKDF come from the germline V gene (reference sequence). CDR3 protein: CATSSGLGGEDDIQYF. DNA for the CDR3: TGTGCCACCAGCAGCGGTCTAGGGGGCGAGGATGACATTCAGTACTTC.

This clone has just a few counts. The chain has TRBV25-1 and TRBJ1-2; 10 bases map to TRBD1. CDR1 is MGHDK, CDR2 SYGVNS, per germline. The CDR3 extends over 16 amino acids. V trimming: 3 bases; J trimming: 4 bases; junction bases outside the gene matches: 8. The CDR3 nucleotides read TGTGCCAGCAGTGAGACAGGGGGCTCCATTGGCTATGGCTACACCTTC. Translating gives CASSETGGSIGYGYTF.

This clone occurred once. This chain joins TRBV25-1 and TRBJ2-7, with a weak D call TRBD2 (6 bases). CDR1 is MGHDK and CDR2 is SYGVNS in the germline V gene. The ends were cut back, 5 bases at V and 7 bases at J, with 15 bases in the middle. The CDR3 is 13 residues long. The CDR3 DNA reads TGTGCCAGCAGTTCCCGGGACTTTGGGGAGCAGTACTTC. Protein sequence: CASSSRDFGEQYF.

The chain has TRBV6-5 and TRBJ2-1; 7 nucleotides match TRBD2. The CDR3 spans 14 residues. Per germline, CDR1 MNHEY and CDR2 SVGAGI. Losses at the gene ends were 2 bases for V and 5 bases for J; bases not matched to a gene: 3. The CDR3 is CASSYRTRNNEQFF. The CDR3 DNA sequence: TGTGCCAGCAGTTACAGGACTAGAAACAATGAGCAGTTCTTC.

J is TRBJ2-5 and V is TRBV7-2; 11 positions match TRBD2. The CDR3 consists of 15 residues. Germline loops: CDR1 SGHTA, CDR2 FQGNSA. V gave up 6 bases and J gave up 5 bases; unmatched junction bases: 8. The CDR3 coding sequence is TGTGCCAGCAGTTTGACTAGCGGGGTTGGGGAGACCCAGTACTTC. Translating gives CASSLTSGVGETQYF.

Note on this clone: The junction shows a germline mismatch at one end, possibly a read error. The chain carries TRBV20-1 and TRBJ2-7, with 12 nucleotides matching TRBD2. The CDR3 has 11 amino acids. Germline lookup yields CDR1 DFQATT and CDR2 SNEGSKA (reference sequence). CDR3 in DNA: TGCAGTGCTAGGGCACTAGCGGGAGGCAACTTC. Its protein product is CSARALAGGNF.

The chain carries TRBV7-9 and TRBJ1-2, with D uncertain. Trimming shortened V by 4 bases and J by 4 bases, and 16 bases separated the two germline ends. CDR1 is SEHNR, CDR2 FQNEAQ, per germline (reference sequence). This CDR3 has 15 residues. The CDR3 DNA follows: TGTGCCAGCAGCTCGCAGGCCTCAGAGAGCTATGGCTACACCTTC. The encoded protein is CASSSQASESYGYTF.

The rearrangement joins TRBV5-1 to TRBJ1-2; unclear D gene. The CDR3 length is 15 residues. V lost 4 bases to trimming and J lost 5 bases, with 18 bases between them. Germline V gene data show CDR1 as SGHRS and CDR2 as YFSETQ. CDR3 DNA sequence: TGCGCCAGCAGCCGCGGCGGGAGCGGGCAATATGGCTACACCTTC. Translated: CASSRGGSGQYGYTF.

In this sample, this clone turned up a few times. This rearrangement joins TRBV1 to TRBJ1-1. TRBV1 is assigned pseudogene status. This CDR3 has 15 residues. CDR3 nucleotide sequence: TGCACCAGCAGCCAAGATCCATCGGGGGACACTGAAGCTTTCTTT. It translates to CTSSQDPSGDTEAFF.

The V gene is TRBV19, the J gene TRBJ2-7; the D is unclear. V was clipped by 3 bases and J by 2 bases, with 8 bases between them. CDR3 size: 13 residues. Looked up from germline, CDR1 is LNHDA and CDR2 is SQIVND (reference sequence). The CDR3 protein is CASSISRAYEQYF. In DNA form, the CDR3 reads TGTGCCAGTAGTATTAGCAGAGCCTACGAGCAGTACTTC.

The genes are TRBV27 and TRBJ2-1; a weak D match, TRBD1 (6 bases). The CDR3 loop spans 15 amino acids. CDR1 is MNHEY, CDR2 SMNVEV, per germline (reference sequence). V lost 5 bases to trimming and J lost 3 bases, with 14 bases between them. For the CDR3, the DNA is TGTGCCAGCAGTACCCCTCGAGGGGGCTACAATGAGCAGTTCTTC. It encodes CASSTPRGGYNEQFF.

The chain has TRBV6-6 and TRBJ1-4; tentatively, D is TRBD1 (5 bases). This CDR3 has 15 residues. Germline V gene lookup returns CDR1 MNHNY and CDR2 SVGAGI (reference sequence). V was cut by 7 bases and J by 0 bases, with 12 bases left in between. CDR3 protein: CASTKDIATNEKLFF. The CDR3 DNA reads TGTGCCAGCACCAAGGACATTGCAACTAATGAAAAACTGTTTTTT.

The V and J genes are TRBV18 and TRBJ1-4; D possibly corresponds to TRBD1 (6 bases). The CDR3 is made up of 16 amino acids. The germline gives CDR1 KGHSH, CDR2 LQKENI. Between the trimmed V and J ends, which lost 6 bases and 4 bases, there was a span of 18 bases. CDR3 sequence: CASSENQVGHNEKLFF. DNA of the CDR3: TGTGCCAGCTCCGAAAACCAGGTGGGACATAATGAAAAACTGTTTTTT.

This clone was seen a single time. J is TRBJ1-5 and V is TRBV25-1; TRBD1 is a possible D gene (5 bases). The V gene's germline CDR1 is MGHDK and CDR2 SYGVNS. This CDR3 region has 15 residues. V lost 5 bases to trimming and J lost 2 bases, with 13 bases between them. CDR3 DNA: TGTGCCAGCAGTCCCTCAGGGTCGGGCAATCAGCCCCAGCATTTT. Translating it yields CASSPSGSGNQPQHF.

The chain joins TRBV7-8 to TRBJ2-7; TRBD2 matches at 9 bases. The V and J ends lost 1 base and 2 bases, in that order; junction bases with no gene match: 9. Germline V gives CDR1 SGHVS, CDR2 FQNEAQ. The length of the CDR3 is 17 residues. CDR3 in DNA: TGTGCCAGCAGCTTAGAAGGAGCGGGAGGCCCCACCTACGAGCAGTACTTC. This translates into CASSLEGAGGPTYEQYF.

This sequence joins TRBV14 and TRBJ2-5; possibly TRBD2 for D (5 bases). V lost 4 bases to trimming and J lost 2 bases, with 14 bases between them. This CDR3 has 15 amino acids. CDR1 is SGHDN and CDR2 is FVKESK in the germline V gene. CDR3 DNA sequence: TGTGCCAGCAGCCGCGCTAGGACTGCACAAGAGACCCAGTACTTC. It codes for CASSRARTAQETQYF.

The chain employs TRBV27 and TRBJ2-7, with a tentative D call TRBD2 (6 bases). The V and J ends lost 3 bases and 7 bases respectively, with 16 bases between them. The germline CDR1 and CDR2 sequences are MNHEY and SMNVEV (reference sequence). This CDR3 region has 14 residues. The CDR3 nucleotides read TGTGCCAGCAGTTTTTCGAATGGTGGGAGGGAGCAGTACTTC. It codes for CASSFSNGGREQYF.

V usage is TRBV7-9 and J usage is TRBJ2-7; D uncertain. The CDR3 extends over 11 amino acids. Looked up from germline, CDR1 is SEHNR and CDR2 is FQNEAQ (reference sequence). The germline V and J ends were trimmed by 5 bases and 5 bases, with 7 bases remaining between them. In DNA form, the CDR3 reads TGTGCCAGCAGCCTCCTAGACGAGCAGTACTTC. Residues: CASSLLDEQYF.